These 27 T cell receptor beta chains originate from one sample sequenced in a study of T cell changes during pregnancy in multiple sclerosis. Data came from immunoSEQ multiplex PCR; TCRdb stores just in-frame clones and leaves some out. In the table there are around 60,000 clones, approximately 92% of which are singletons. The input for sequencing was CD4+ T cells from peripheral blood mononuclear cells, taken before pregnancy. The receptors come from a female donor with multiple sclerosis, enrolled in a pregnancy study.

The gene calls are TRBV2 and TRBJ1-2, with D perhaps matching TRBD1 (6 bases). Germline V gene sequence: CDR1 SNHLY, CDR2 FYNNEI. There are 13 residues in the CDR3. V lost 5 bases to trimming and J lost 7 bases, with 14 bases between them. CDR3 region: CASSPGQRGGYTF. In nucleotides, the CDR3 is TGTGCCAGCAGTCCGGGACAACGCGGTGGCTACACCTTC. Drawing the rest from reference TRBV2 and TRBJ1-2, the complete variable domain is EPEVTQTPSHQVTQMGQEVILRCVPISNHLYFYWYRQILGQKVEFLVSFYNNEISEKSEIFDDQFSVERPDGSNFTLKIRSTKLEDSAMYFCASSPGQRGGYTFGSGTRLTVV.

This rearrangement joins TRBV4-3 to TRBJ2-7, with D perhaps TRBD1 (6 bases). CDR3 length: 15 residues. Germline V lookup: CDR1 LGHNA, CDR2 YSLEER. Between the trimmed V and J ends, which lost 0 bases and 7 bases, there was a span of 16 bases. CDR3 amino acids: CASSQDRTVLREQYF. The CDR3 nucleotides are TGCGCCAGCAGCCAAGACCGGACAGTCCTACGAGAGCAGTACTTC.

The V gene is TRBV9, the J gene TRBJ2-7, with D hard to call. Germline V gene data show CDR1 as SGDLS and CDR2 as YYNGEE. V lost 6 bases and J lost 0, with 10 bases in between. This CDR3 is built from 13 residues. The CDR3 sequence: CASNLDGSYEQYF. CDR3 nucleotides: TGTGCCAGCAACCTAGACGGCTCCTACGAGCAGTACTTC.

This clone was recorded a few times. V and J are TRBV7-9 and TRBJ2-5; 10 bases are a match to TRBD1. Germline V gene sequence: CDR1 SEHNR, CDR2 FQNEAQ (reference sequence). Trimming at V came to 1 base and at J to 1 base, leaving 3 bases not matched to a gene. The CDR3 extends over 16 amino acids. As DNA, the CDR3 is TGTGCCAGCAGCTTAGGGGACAGGGGTACCCAAGAGACCCAGTACTTC. Residues: CASSLGDRGTQETQYF.

The genes are TRBV11-1 and TRBJ1-1; D remains ambiguous. Looked up from germline, CDR1 is SGHAT and CDR2 is FQDESV (reference sequence). The CDR3 length is 14 residues. V gave up 4 bases and J gave up 5 bases, with 14 bases separating them. The CDR3 nucleotides are TGTGCCAGCAGCTCCACTTTAGGGAGGACTGAAGCTTTCTTT. Encoded protein: CASSSTLGRTEAFF.

The chain uses TRBV2 and TRBJ2-5; D is perhaps TRBD1 (6 bases). Trimming took off 2 bases at V and 1 base at J, with 20 bases between the two ends. Germline-derived CDR1 and CDR2 are SNHLY and FYNNEI. The CDR3 is 18 amino acids. CDR3 loop: CASSELMSSSGAQETQYF. CDR3 bases: TGTGCCAGCAGTGAACTAATGTCATCCTCAGGGGCCCAAGAGACCCAGTACTTC.

The rearrangement links TRBV28 to TRBJ1-1; TRBD1 matches at 10 bases. Germline CDR1 MDHEN, CDR2 SYDVKM. The CDR3 runs to 17 residues. J was trimmed by 0 bases and V by 3 bases; bases with no gene match: 7. The CDR3, as DNA: TGTGCCAGCAGTTTCGGACAGGGGGTATTTATGAACACTGAAGCTTTCTTT. It yields the protein CASSFGQGVFMNTEAFF.

The chain joins TRBV4-1 to TRBJ2-3, with a possible D match to TRBD1 (5 bases). V was clipped by 4 bases and J by 2 bases, with 13 bases between them. Germline CDR1 MGHRA, CDR2 YSYEKL. The CDR3 has 15 residues. Here the CDR3 reads CASSPVGLPTDTQYF. The CDR3 bases are TGCGCCAGCAGCCCCGTGGGGCTACCCACAGATACGCAGTATTTT.

V is TRBV19 and J is TRBJ1-3; no definite D call. Germline CDR1 LNHDA, CDR2 SQIVND (reference sequence). CDR3 length: 13 residues. V dropped 3 bases and J dropped 4 bases, with 7 bases sitting between them. DNA of the CDR3: TGTGCCAGTAGTATCATACAGGGAAACACCATATATTTT. Protein sequence: CASSIIQGNTIYF. The full variable domain, its missing parts supplied by reference TRBV19 and TRBJ1-3, is DGGITQSPKYLFRKEGQNVTLSCEQNLNHDAMYWYRQDPGQGLRLIYYSQIVNDFQKGDIAEGYSVSREKKESFPLTVTSAQKNPTAFYLCASSIIQGNTIYFGEGSWLTVV.

The chain employs TRBV15 and TRBJ1-5, with unresolved D. CDR1 is LNHNV and CDR2 is YYDKDF in the germline V gene (reference sequence). V was shortened by 5 bases and J by 4 bases, with 12 bases between the two germline ends. This CDR3 is 14 amino acids long. The CDR3 DNA sequence: TGTGCCACCAGCCCCACAGAATTGAATCAGCCCCAGCATTTT. Its translation: CATSPTELNQPQHF.

V usage is TRBV28 and J usage is TRBJ1-1, with TRBD1 matching 10 bases. The CDR3 totals 14 residues. Germline values: CDR1 MDHEN, CDR2 SYDVKM. V was pared by 5 bases and J by 4 bases, with 4 bases of the junction left unmatched. In nucleotides, the CDR3 is TGTGCCAGCAGTCGGACAGGGGGTAGCACTGAAGCTTTCTTT. This encodes CASSRTGGSTEAFF.

This clone was seen only once. Other DNA sequences in this sample translate to the same CDR3. The V gene is TRBV5-1, the J gene TRBJ1-5; no reliable D call. Trimming shortened V by 1 base and J by 2 bases, and 4 bases separated the two germline ends. CDR3 size: 13 residues. Germline CDR1 and CDR2: SGHRS and YFSETQ. The CDR3 sequence: CASSLSGNQPQHF. CDR3 nucleotide sequence: TGCGCCAGCAGCTTGTCAGGCAATCAGCCCCAGCATTTT.

V usage is TRBV25-1 and J usage is TRBJ2-7; 7 positions match TRBD2. Germline V gene sequence: CDR1 MGHDK, CDR2 SYGVNS. Trimming cost V 6 bases and J 6 bases; bases outside gene matches: 11. This CDR3 region has 14 residues. CDR3 residues: CASRAAGTFSEQYF. The CDR3 DNA reads as TGTGCCAGCAGAGCAGCGGGGACTTTTTCCGAGCAGTACTTC.

The V call is TRBV4-3, the J call TRBJ2-7; 7 positions match TRBD1. Germline V CDR1 and CDR2: LGHNA, YSLEER. With V trimmed by 1 base and J by 0 bases, 6 bases remained unmatched. The CDR3 spans 16 residues. CDR3 protein: CASSQAHGDSSYEQYF. The DNA for the CDR3 is TGCGCCAGCAGCCAAGCTCATGGGGACAGCTCCTACGAGCAGTACTTC.

This sequence joins TRBV10-2 and TRBJ2-3; TRBD2 matches at 15 bases. The germline V gene has CDR1 WSHSY and CDR2 SAAADI. Trimming cost V 7 bases and J 2 bases; bases outside gene matches: 7. This CDR3 spans 17 amino acids. As DNA, the CDR3 is TGCGCCAGCACGGGACTAGCGGGAGGTGTCCCCACAGATACGCAGTATTTT. It encodes CASTGLAGGVPTDTQYF.

The gene calls are TRBV5-8 and TRBJ2-6; D is unclear. Trimming took off 2 bases at V and 0 bases at J, with 6 bases between the two ends. The CDR3 has 15 amino acids. In germline, CDR1 is SGHTS, CDR2 YDEGEE. The CDR3 spells CASSLMASGANVLTF. Written as DNA, the CDR3 is TGTGCCAGCAGCTTAATGGCCTCTGGGGCCAACGTCCTGACTTTC.

The chain couples TRBV11-2 to TRBJ1-2, with D possibly TRBD1 on 5 matching bases. Trimming took 4 bases from V and 0 from J, leaving 12 bases between them. Germline-derived CDR1 and CDR2 are SGHAT and FQNNGV. The CDR3 totals 15 residues. CDR3 nucleotide sequence: TGTGCCAGCAGCTACACAGGAGCAGCTAACTATGGCTACACCTTC. It encodes CASSYTGAANYGYTF.

Regarding this clone: One junction end does not reproduce the germline sequence, and a read error may be involved. As DNA, the CDR3 is TGTGCGAGCAGCCGAACAGGGGGCGTGGATGGCTACACCTTC. Translation gives CASSRTGGVDGYTF. The V call is TRBV7-2, the J call TRBJ1-2; TRBD1 aligns across 9 bases. The CDR3 totals 14 residues. CDR1 SGHTA and CDR2 FQGNSA come from the germline V gene.

J is TRBJ2-1 and V is TRBV28, with TRBD2 matching over 10 bases. The germline gives CDR1 MDHEN, CDR2 SYDVKM. V gave up 6 bases and J gave up 3 bases; unmatched junction bases: 2. This CDR3 spans 14 amino acids. The CDR3 here is CASSTSGNYNEQFF. The CDR3 DNA follows: TGTGCCAGCAGCACTAGCGGGAACTACAATGAGCAGTTCTTC.

This chain uses TRBV11-2 with TRBJ2-1; TRBD2 might be the D (6 bases). Between the trimmed V and J ends, which lost 2 bases and 2 bases, there was a span of 10 bases. This CDR3 is built from 15 residues. Germline-derived CDR1 and CDR2 are SGHAT and FQNNGV. CDR3 region: CASSLRGTTYNEQFF. The CDR3 DNA reads TGTGCCAGCAGCTTACGCGGGACCACCTACAATGAGCAGTTCTTC.

CDR3 bases: TGTGCCAGCAGCCCTGGGACAGGGGGCTATGGCTACACCTTC. This encodes CASSPGTGGYGYTF. J is TRBJ1-2 and V is TRBV7-2; 11 bases fit TRBD1. Per germline, CDR1 SGHTA and CDR2 FQGNSA. V gave up 5 bases and J gave up 4 bases; unmatched junction bases: 3. The CDR3 is 14 amino acids.

This clone appeared a single time. V usage is TRBV29-1 and J usage is TRBJ1-4, with unresolved D. The germline V and J ends were trimmed by 7 bases and 8 bases, with 11 bases remaining between them. This CDR3 is 11 amino acids long. The germline CDR1 and CDR2 sequences are SQVTM and ANQGSEA. The CDR3 nucleotides read TGCAGCGCCAGGTTTGGGGAAAAACTGTTTTTT. This codes for CSARFGEKLFF.

This clone was recorded only once. The CDR3 DNA reads as TGTGCCAGCAGCTCGGACAGGGGCCTTAGCAATCAGCCCCAGCATTTT. Translated: CASSSDRGLSNQPQHF. The chain is built from TRBV5-6 and TRBJ1-5; TRBD1 aligns across 9 bases. Germline-derived CDR1 and CDR2 are SGHDT and YYEEEE. After removal of 3 bases from V and 0 bases from J, the junction contained 4 bases not matched to a gene. The CDR3 consists of 16 residues.

The chain links TRBV7-6 to TRBJ2-7; D is unresolved. The CDR3 sequence is 16 residues long. V was trimmed by 2 bases and J by 2 bases, leaving 16 bases between them. Per germline, CDR1 SGHVS and CDR2 FNYEAQ. The CDR3 DNA sequence: TGTGCCAGCAGCTTACTTTACTCTACTCGGGCCTACGAGCAGTACTTC. Protein sequence: CASSLLYSTRAYEQYF.

V gene TRBV27 combines with J gene TRBJ2-3; 14 bases fit TRBD2. The V gene's germline CDR1 is MNHEY and CDR2 SMNVEV (reference sequence). The CDR3 is made up of 17 amino acids. Trimming removed 6 bases from V and 3 bases from J; junction bases left unmatched: 8. DNA for the CDR3: TGTGCCAGCAGCCGGGGACTAGCGGGAGTCGGGACAGATACGCAGTATTTT. Translated, it gives CASSRGLAGVGTDTQYF.

The rearrangement joins TRBV28 to TRBJ2-5, with 8 nucleotides matching TRBD2. Germline V gives CDR1 MDHEN, CDR2 SYDVKM. V was clipped by 7 bases and J by 2 bases; unmatched bases: 15. The CDR3 is 17 residues long. CDR3 loop: CASIPSLGSGIQETQYF. In DNA form, the CDR3 reads TGTGCCAGCATCCCCAGCCTGGGTAGCGGGATACAAGAGACCCAGTACTTC. The full variable domain, its missing parts supplied by reference TRBV28 and TRBJ2-5, is DVKVTQSSRYLVKRTGEKVFLECVQDMDHENMFWYRQDPGLGLRLIYFSYDVKMKEKGDIPEGYSVSREKKERFSLILESASTNQTSMYLCASIPSLGSGIQETQYFGPGTRLLVL.

This chain uses TRBV2 with TRBJ1-3; 9 bases align to TRBD1. The J segment lost 4 bases and the V segment lost 5 bases, leaving 3 bases of the junction unmatched. Germline-derived CDR1 and CDR2 are SNHLY and FYNNEI. The CDR3 loop spans 14 amino acids. In nucleotides, the CDR3 is TGTGCCAGCAGTACCGGGACAGGGGGAAACACCATATATTTT. Amino acid sequence: CASSTGTGGNTIYF.